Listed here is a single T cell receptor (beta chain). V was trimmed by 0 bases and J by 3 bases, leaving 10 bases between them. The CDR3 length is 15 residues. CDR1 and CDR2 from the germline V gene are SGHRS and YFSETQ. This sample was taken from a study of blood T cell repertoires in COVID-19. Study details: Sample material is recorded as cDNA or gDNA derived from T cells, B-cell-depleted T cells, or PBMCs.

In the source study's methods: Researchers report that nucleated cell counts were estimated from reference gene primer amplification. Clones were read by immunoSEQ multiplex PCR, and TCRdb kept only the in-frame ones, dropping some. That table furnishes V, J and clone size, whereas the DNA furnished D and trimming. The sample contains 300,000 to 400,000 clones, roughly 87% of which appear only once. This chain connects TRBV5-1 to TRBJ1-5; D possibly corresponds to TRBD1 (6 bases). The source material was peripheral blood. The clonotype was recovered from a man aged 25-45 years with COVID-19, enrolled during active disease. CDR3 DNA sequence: TGCGCCAGCAGCTTGGGAAACAGGGCCAATCAGCCCCAGCATTTT. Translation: CASSLGNRANQPQHF.